Listed here are 26 T cell receptor beta chains from one sample, sequenced in a study of cytomegalovirus exposure and HLA in healthy donors. Primers included in the PCR were 60 Vbeta and 13 Jbeta primers. Using immunoSEQ multiplex PCR, the repertoire was profiled, and TCRdb retains in-frame clones only, with some absent. The data contain some 100,000 clones, roughly 83% of them singletons. What was sequenced was PBMCs. These receptors all come from a female donor in good health and CMV-seropositive.

The chain employs TRBV5-1 and TRBJ1-2, with a weak D call TRBD1 (6 bases). This CDR3 comprises 15 residues. Germline loops: CDR1 SGHRS, CDR2 YFSETQ. Trimming removed 0 bases from V and 3 bases from J, with 12 bases in between. The CDR3 reads CASSLVVGADYGYTF. The CDR3, as DNA: TGCGCCAGCAGCTTGGTGGTGGGGGCCGACTATGGCTACACCTTC.

The gene calls are TRBV4-2 and TRBJ2-7; TRBD1 might be the D (6 bases). Trimming shortened V by 3 bases and J by 7 bases, and 16 bases separated the two germline ends. The CDR3 sequence is 14 residues long. CDR1 LGHNA and CDR2 YNFKEQ come from the germline V gene. CDR3 loop: CASSQIAPGEEQYF. CDR3 DNA sequence: TGTGCCAGCAGCCAGATCGCCCCAGGGGAAGAGCAGTACTTC.

The V call is TRBV5-6, the J call TRBJ1-1; TRBD1 is a possible D gene (6 bases). V was shortened by 4 bases and J by 5 bases, with 15 bases between the two germline ends. The germline V gene encodes CDR1 SGHDT and CDR2 YYEEEE. This CDR3 contains 14 residues. For the CDR3, the DNA is TGTGCCAGCAGCACCAGGGTGAGGGGGACTGAAGCTTTCTTT. It translates to CASSTRVRGTEAFF.

The DNA for the CDR3 is TGTGCCAGCAGCCAGCCGGGACAGGGGGTCAATGAGCAGTTCTTC. This sequence encodes CASSQPGQGVNEQFF. This rearrangement joins TRBV4-2 to TRBJ2-1; 11 bases align to TRBD1. From germline, CDR1 is LGHNA and CDR2 YNFKEQ. This CDR3 contains 15 residues. V was pared by 3 bases and J by 6 bases, with 4 bases of the junction left unmatched.

The rearrangement joins TRBV4-1 to TRBJ2-3; 8 bases match TRBD2. V was clipped by 0 bases and J by 8 bases; unmatched bases: 10. Germline V gene sequence: CDR1 MGHRA, CDR2 YSYEKL. The CDR3 is 16 residues long. This chain's CDR3 is CASSQEGGGGWGTQYF. The DNA of the CDR3 is TGCGCCAGCAGCCAAGAAGGTGGCGGGGGGTGGGGTACGCAGTATTTT.

This rearrangement joins TRBV5-1 to TRBJ2-1, with 7 bases identical to TRBD1. Per the germline V gene, CDR1 is SGHRS and CDR2 is YFSETQ. CDR3 length: 14 residues. Trimming at V came to 4 bases and at J to 5 bases, leaving 6 bases not matched to a gene. CDR3 nucleotide sequence: TGCGCCAGCAGCACCGGACAGGTCCACAATGAGCAGTTCTTC. This translates into CASSTGQVHNEQFF.

The chain joins TRBV5-4 to TRBJ2-1; D perhaps matches TRBD2 (7 bases). Germline CDR1 is SGHNT and CDR2 is YYREEE (reference sequence). This CDR3 spans 15 amino acids. The V end lost 2 bases, the J end lost 9 bases, and 18 bases lay between the germline ends. CDR3 nucleotide sequence: TGTGCCAGCAGCTTCGGGGGGCGGATAGGTATTGAGCAGTTCTTC. Its protein is CASSFGGRIGIEQFF.

The chain employs TRBV10-2 and TRBJ2-7; 13 bases map to TRBD2. CDR3 length: 14 amino acids. The J segment lost 3 bases and the V segment lost 6 bases, leaving 2 bases of the junction unmatched. The germline V gene has CDR1 WSHSY and CDR2 SAAADI. Here the CDR3 DNA reads TGCGCCAGCAGGAGGACTAGCGGGAGCTACGAGCAGTACTTC. Translated, it gives CASRRTSGSYEQYF.

The rearrangement uses TRBV6-5 and TRBJ1-5; 8 bases are a match to TRBD1. Trimming cost V 0 bases and J 4 bases; bases outside gene matches: 5. Per the germline V gene, CDR1 is MNHEY and CDR2 is SVGAGI. The CDR3 has 16 amino acids. The CDR3 loop is CASSYSMDRENQPQHF. DNA of the CDR3: TGTGCCAGCAGTTACTCAATGGACAGGGAAAATCAGCCCCAGCATTTT.

To note about this clone: A read error is likely here: a far larger clone is one base away. The chain recombines TRBV4-3 with TRBJ2-7, with TRBD1 matching over 12 bases. This CDR3 has 17 residues. V trimming: 4 bases; J trimming: 2 bases; junction bases outside the gene matches: 9. Germline loops: CDR1 LGHNA, CDR2 YSLEER. CDR3 loop: CASSPGTGGGSPYEQYF. The CDR3 DNA sequence: TGCGCCAGCAGCCCGGGGACAGGGGGCGGTTCGCCCTACGAGCAGTACTTC.

V and J are TRBV7-9 and TRBJ1-1; 9 bases agree with TRBD1. CDR3 length: 14 amino acids. CDR1 and CDR2 (germline): SEHNR, FQNEAQ (reference sequence). The ends lost 6 bases at V and 5 bases at J; junction bases unmatched: 7. CDR3 amino acids: CASRQGQGWTEAFF. For the CDR3, the DNA is TGTGCCAGCAGACAGGGACAGGGTTGGACTGAAGCTTTCTTT.

This clone appeared many times. The rearrangement joins TRBV7-9 to TRBJ2-5; 11 bases are shared with TRBD2. The CDR3 runs 15 residues. Germline V lookup: CDR1 SEHNR, CDR2 FQNEAQ (reference sequence). Unmatched junction bases numbered 7, after V lost 9 bases and J lost 1 base. This CDR3 is CASAGGTSGQETQYF. The CDR3 DNA sequence: TGTGCCAGTGCAGGCGGGACTAGCGGCCAAGAGACCCAGTACTTC.

The table lists this clone with a count of one. The chain combines TRBV6-5 with TRBJ2-3; 7 bases line up with TRBD2. CDR3 size: 15 residues. Losses at the gene ends were 5 bases for V and 1 base for J; bases not matched to a gene: 6. CDR1 and CDR2 (germline): MNHEY, SVGAGI. The DNA of the CDR3 is TGTGCCAGCAGTCTATCAGCGGGGCGCACAGATACGCAGTATTTT. Translated: CASSLSAGRTDTQYF.

This clone has a single count. V and J are TRBV5-1 and TRBJ2-5; D call uncertain. This CDR3 contains 14 residues. Germline values: CDR1 SGHRS, CDR2 YFSETQ. The V end lost 1 base, the J end lost 0 bases, and 7 bases lay between the germline ends. CDR3 DNA sequence: TGCGCCAGCAGCTTGAGGCAGGACCAAGAGACCCAGTACTTC. Encoded protein: CASSLRQDQETQYF.

The chain is built from TRBV5-1 and TRBJ1-2; 9 bases map to TRBD1. V was clipped by 4 bases and J by 6 bases; unmatched bases: 7. The CDR3 has 14 amino acids. Germline-derived CDR1 and CDR2 are SGHRS and YFSETQ. This CDR3 reads CASSLTGQGDGYTF. The CDR3 nucleotides read TGCGCCAGCAGCCTTACGGGACAGGGCGATGGCTACACCTTC.

The V gene is TRBV5-5, the J gene TRBJ2-3; D may be TRBD2 (6 bases). V was trimmed by 7 bases and J by 0 bases, leaving 12 bases between them. This CDR3 has 14 amino acids. CDR1 is SGHKS, CDR2 YYEKEE, per germline (reference sequence). CDR3 loop: CASHPAGSTDTQYF. CDR3 sequence (DNA): TGTGCCAGCCACCCAGCGGGCAGCACAGATACGCAGTATTTT.

The rearrangement links TRBV7-9 to TRBJ1-1, with D possibly TRBD1 on 6 matching bases. The V end was cut by 5 bases, the J end by 1 base, with 8 bases between. CDR3 length: 13 residues. Germline V CDR1 and CDR2: SEHNR, FQNEAQ (reference sequence). The CDR3 DNA is TGTGCCAGCAGCCAGGGACAGAACACTGAAGCTTTCTTT. Translated: CASSQGQNTEAFF.

The rearrangement joins TRBV5-1 to TRBJ2-5; 10 bases line up with TRBD2. Germline values: CDR1 SGHRS, CDR2 YFSETQ. V lost 0 bases, J lost 0 bases, and 5 bases stayed unmatched. The CDR3 sequence is 17 residues long. The CDR3 DNA follows: TGCGCCAGCAGCTTGGGTTTACTAGCGGGGAACCAAGAGACCCAGTACTTC. Amino acid sequence: CASSLGLLAGNQETQYF.

This chain uses TRBV18 with TRBJ1-5; TRBD1 matches at 7 bases. The trim removed 3 bases at V and 0 bases at J, leaving 5 bases unmatched. This CDR3 comprises 16 residues. CDR1 KGHSH and CDR2 LQKENI come from the germline V gene. CDR3 amino acids: CASSPLDRASNQPQHF. The CDR3 bases are TGTGCCAGCTCACCCCTTGACAGGGCTAGCAATCAGCCCCAGCATTTT.

The V call is TRBV28, the J call TRBJ2-3, with D possibly being TRBD1 (6 bases). The CDR3 has 16 residues. Germline assignment: CDR1 MDHEN and CDR2 SYDVKM. V was cut by 6 bases and J by 1 base, with 17 bases left in between. The CDR3: CASSRTGAGGTDTQYF. CDR3 coding DNA: TGTGCCAGCAGCCGTACCGGGGCAGGGGGCACAGATACGCAGTATTTT.

The V call is TRBV2, the J call TRBJ2-7, with 10 bases identical to TRBD2. The V gene end was trimmed by 3 bases and the J gene end by 3 bases; junction bases not matched to a gene: 2. This CDR3 contains 14 residues. Germline V gives CDR1 SNHLY, CDR2 FYNNEI. This chain's CDR3 is CASSDGTSDYEQYF. The DNA for the CDR3 is TGTGCCAGCAGTGATGGGACTAGCGACTACGAGCAGTACTTC.

The J gene is TRBJ2-3, the V gene TRBV7-2; D perhaps matches TRBD2 (5 bases). V lost 0 bases and J 5 bases, leaving 9 bases between the germline ends. Germline loops: CDR1 SGHTA, CDR2 FQGNSA. This CDR3 has 14 residues. CDR3 residues: CASSLAGEGDTQYF. The CDR3 nucleotides read TGTGCCAGCAGCTTAGCAGGAGAGGGAGATACGCAGTATTTT. The variable domain in full, completed from reference TRBV7-2 and TRBJ2-3, reads GAGVSQSPSNKVTEKGKDVELRCDPISGHTALYWYRQSLGQGLEFLIYFQGNSAPDKSGLPSDRFSAERTGGSVSTLTIQRTQQEDSAVYLCASSLAGEGDTQYFGPGTRLTVL.

The V and J genes are TRBV6-6 and TRBJ2-3, with a tentative D call TRBD2 (6 bases). The germline V gene encodes CDR1 MNHNY and CDR2 SVGAGI (reference sequence). The ends were cut back, 2 bases at V and 0 bases at J, with 6 bases in the middle. This CDR3 is built from 14 residues. In DNA, the CDR3 is TGTGCCAGCAGTTACGGGGGGAGCACAGATACGCAGTATTTT. This codes for CASSYGGSTDTQYF.

The V gene is TRBV19, the J gene TRBJ2-7; TRBD1 agrees at 7 bases. Germline V gene lookup returns CDR1 LNHDA and CDR2 SQIVND (reference sequence). Trimming cost V 7 bases and J 3 bases; bases outside gene matches: 9. This CDR3 has 14 residues. This CDR3 reads CASTPGGSDYEQYF. The CDR3 DNA is TGTGCCAGTACCCCAGGGGGTTCAGACTACGAGCAGTACTTC.

The chain is built from TRBV2 and TRBJ2-1; 8 positions agree with TRBD2. The CDR3 contains 14 residues. In germline, CDR1 is SNHLY, CDR2 FYNNEI. The junction had 5 bases not matched to a gene; V was cut back by 8 bases and J by 2 bases. The CDR3 loop is CASHRGGAYNEQFF. The CDR3 nucleotides are TGTGCCAGCCACCGGGGGGGGGCCTACAATGAGCAGTTCTTC.

The CDR3 nucleotides read TGTGCCTGGAGGGGCAGGAGCGGCTCTACCTACGAGCAGTACTTC. Its translation: CAWRGRSGSTYEQYF. The chain couples TRBV30 to TRBJ2-7, with D possibly TRBD2 on 5 matching bases. This CDR3 has 15 residues. V lost 3 bases, J lost 2 bases, and 17 bases lay in between. Germline CDR1 GTSNPN, CDR2 SVGIG (reference sequence).